The 22 T cell receptor beta chains below all came from one sample that was sequenced in a study of cytomegalovirus exposure and HLA in healthy donors. Primers for the PCR totalled 60 Vbeta and 13 Jbeta. Assay: immunoSEQ multiplex PCR; the TCRdb copy retains only in-frame clones and omits some. The sample includes about 190,000 clones, over 60% of them seen just once. Sequenced sample: PBMCs. These receptors originate from a man younger than 40 in good health and CMV-seropositive.

The chain employs TRBV9 and TRBJ2-3; the match to TRBD2 covers 7 bases. The ends lost 4 bases at V and 3 bases at J; junction bases unmatched: 8. This CDR3 comprises 15 residues. Germline V gene sequence: CDR1 SGDLS, CDR2 YYNGEE. CDR3 amino acids: CASSSRAGSTDTQYF. The CDR3 nucleotides are TGTGCCAGCAGCTCAAGAGCGGGAAGTACAGATACGCAGTATTTT. The full variable domain, with the rest looked up from reference TRBV9 and TRBJ2-3, is DSGVTQTPKHLITATGQRVTLRCSPRSGDLSVYWYQQSLDQGLQFLIQYYNGEERAKGNILERFSAQQFPDLHSELNLSSLELGDSALYFCASSSRAGSTDTQYFGPGTRLTVL.

This chain uses TRBV4-3 with TRBJ1-1; unclear D gene. Germline CDR1 LGHNA, CDR2 YSLEER. The CDR3 is made up of 14 amino acids. V shed 0 bases and J shed 7 bases, with 12 bases lying between them. Here the CDR3 reads CASSQDLGSDEAFF. The CDR3, as DNA: TGCGCCAGCAGCCAAGATCTTGGCAGTGATGAAGCTTTCTTT.

CDR3 sequence reads: CAWSPHPGGSMNTEAFF. The DNA for the CDR3 is TGTGCCTGGAGTCCCCACCCTGGGGGGTCCATGAACACTGAAGCTTTCTTT. This chain connects TRBV30 to TRBJ1-1, with D possibly TRBD1 on 5 matching bases. V lost 2 bases to trimming and J lost 0 bases, with 19 bases between them. From germline, CDR1 is GTSNPN and CDR2 SVGIG (reference sequence). The CDR3 sequence is 17 residues long. The variable domain in full, completed from reference TRBV30 and TRBJ1-1, reads SQTIHQWPATLVQPVGSPLSLECTVEGTSNPNLYWYRQAAGRGLQLLFYSVGIGQISSEVPQNLSASRPQDRQFILSSKKLLLSDSGFYLCAWSPHPGGSMNTEAFFGQGTRLTVV.

The gene calls are TRBV30 and TRBJ2-5, with TRBD2 as a possible D gene (5 bases). The V and J ends lost 3 bases and 7 bases respectively, with 18 bases between them. Germline CDR1 reads GTSNPN; CDR2 reads SVGIG (reference sequence). CDR3 size: 14 residues. The CDR3 DNA reads as TGTGCCTGGAGGGTATCCCCGGGGATCAGGACCCAGTACTTC. Translated: CAWRVSPGIRTQYF.

This chain connects TRBV19 to TRBJ2-7, with TRBD2 matching 8 bases. Germline V lookup: CDR1 LNHDA, CDR2 SQIVND (reference sequence). The CDR3 contains 15 residues. V lost 3 bases and J lost 2; bases outside the gene matches: 6. CDR3 in DNA: TGTGCCAGTAGTATCGGGAGCGGGAGTGCCTACGAGCAGTACTTC. It translates to CASSIGSGSAYEQYF. Full variable domain (missing parts from reference TRBV19 and TRBJ2-7): DGGITQSPKYLFRKEGQNVTLSCEQNLNHDAMYWYRQDPGQGLRLIYYSQIVNDFQKGDIAEGYSVSREKKESFPLTVTSAQKNPTAFYLCASSIGSGSAYEQYFGPGTRLTVT.

This clone has only a few counts. The chain recombines TRBV7-2 with TRBJ1-5; tentatively, D is TRBD1 (6 bases). Germline CDR1 reads SGHTA; CDR2 reads FQGNSA. The CDR3 sequence is 14 residues long. Trimming shortened V by 5 bases and J by 7 bases, and 15 bases separated the two germline ends. The CDR3 protein is CASSPSGGSQPQHF. Written as DNA, the CDR3 is TGTGCCAGCAGCCCGTCGGGGGGCTCCCAGCCCCAGCATTTT. The complete variable domain, with remaining parts taken from reference TRBV7-2 and TRBJ1-5, reads GAGVSQSPSNKVTEKGKDVELRCDPISGHTALYWYRQSLGQGLEFLIYFQGNSAPDKSGLPSDRFSAERTGGSVSTLTIQRTQQEDSAVYLCASSPSGGSQPQHFGDGTRLSIL.

V is TRBV5-4 and J is TRBJ2-7; 11 positions match TRBD2. Germline CDR1 SGHNT, CDR2 YYREEE (reference sequence). This CDR3 contains 15 residues. Trimming removed 4 bases from V and 6 bases from J; junction bases left unmatched: 9. CDR3 DNA: TGTGCCAGCAGCCCCGGGAATAGCGGGAGGGGCGAGCAGTACTTC. This encodes CASSPGNSGRGEQYF.

This clone was found once. V is TRBV9 and J is TRBJ2-3, with 10 bases identical to TRBD2. The ends lost 7 bases at V and 2 bases at J; junction bases unmatched: 7. The CDR3 contains 15 residues. CDR1 and CDR2 (germline): SGDLS, YYNGEE. CDR3 amino acids: CASQPSGGHTDTQYF. CDR3 DNA: TGTGCCAGCCAACCTAGCGGGGGACACACAGATACGCAGTATTTT.

The rearrangement links TRBV10-3 to TRBJ1-2, with TRBD1 matching over 10 bases. V shed 6 bases, J shed 4 bases, and the junction held 5 bases outside the gene matches. Looked up from germline, CDR1 is ENHRY and CDR2 is SYGVKD. This CDR3 is 14 amino acids long. CDR3 in DNA: TGTGCCATCAGGGTGGGACAGGGGTTCTATGGCTACACCTTC. This translates into CAIRVGQGFYGYTF.

This clone was observed a few times. The chain links TRBV10-1 to TRBJ2-3, with TRBD2 matching over 10 bases. Germline CDR1 and CDR2: WNHNN and SYGVQD (reference sequence). Trimming removed 1 base from V and 1 base from J; junction bases left unmatched: 2. This CDR3 has 16 residues. The CDR3 region is CASSEWLAGGTDTQYF. CDR3 DNA sequence: TGCGCCAGCAGTGAGTGGCTAGCGGGAGGCACAGATACGCAGTATTTT.

J is TRBJ2-5 and V is TRBV23-1; no clear D. The better agreement between TRBJ2-7 and the DNA end casts doubt on the J call. TRBV23-1 is noted as an ORF with a role that remains uncertain. The CDR3 totals 16 residues. CDR3 loop: CASSQSATQSSYEQYF. CDR3 bases: TGCGCCAGCAGTCAATCCGCGACTCAGAGCTCCTACGAGCAGTACTTC.

The CDR3 sequence is CASSLDGAAMQPQHF. The CDR3 region has the DNA TGCGCCAGCAGCTTGGATGGTGCGGCTATGCAGCCCCAGCATTTT. The rearrangement joins TRBV5-1 to TRBJ1-5; D gene uncertain. CDR3 size: 15 residues. Germline V gene sequence: CDR1 SGHRS, CDR2 YFSETQ. Trimming stripped 0 bases from V and 7 bases from J, with 14 bases between.

The chain has TRBV7-9 and TRBJ2-1, with D uncertain. The CDR3 has 13 amino acids. Deletions cut 2 bases from V and 4 bases from J, with 6 bases between. Germline loops: CDR1 SEHNR, CDR2 FQNEAQ (reference sequence). The CDR3 loop is CASSLPRYNEQFF. The DNA of the CDR3 is TGTGCCAGCAGCTTACCCAGGTACAATGAGCAGTTCTTC.

The chain links TRBV7-9 to TRBJ2-7; TRBD1 matches at 9 bases. The CDR3 is 16 amino acids. V shed 5 bases, J shed 0 bases, and the junction held 8 bases outside the gene matches. Germline loops: CDR1 SEHNR, CDR2 FQNEAQ (reference sequence). CDR3 bases: TGTGCCAGCAGCCCTACCGGGACAGGGAACTCCTACGAGCAGTACTTC. Protein sequence: CASSPTGTGNSYEQYF.

This chain joins TRBV20-1 and TRBJ1-2, with no clear D. The CDR3 length is 8 residues. V was trimmed by 7 bases and J by 7 bases, leaving 4 bases between them. Germline CDR1 reads DFQATT; CDR2 reads SNEGSKA (reference sequence). The CDR3 DNA is TGCAGTGTTCTTGGCTACACCTTC. Protein sequence: CSVLGYTF.

The V call is TRBV15, the J call TRBJ1-3; no clear D gene. Trimming cost V 5 bases and J 1 base, with 12 bases left between them. The germline CDR1 and CDR2 sequences are LNHNV and YYDKDF (reference sequence). The CDR3 totals 15 residues. The CDR3 DNA is TGTGCCACCAGCTCGCATTCTACGTCTGGAAACACCATATATTTT. It translates to CATSSHSTSGNTIYF.

The CDR3: CASSLDLGSGPTDTQYF. CDR3 coding DNA: TGTGCCAGCAGCTTAGATCTGGGGAGCGGTCCGACAGATACGCAGTATTTT. This chain uses TRBV11-2 with TRBJ2-3, with D possibly TRBD2 on 5 matching bases. The V end lost 0 bases, the J end lost 3 bases, and 16 bases lay between the germline ends. The CDR3 spans 17 residues. CDR1 is SGHAT, CDR2 FQNNGV, per germline.

The chain links TRBV19 to TRBJ2-3; tentatively, D is TRBD2 (5 bases). The length of the CDR3 is 15 residues. Germline loops: CDR1 LNHDA, CDR2 SQIVND (reference sequence). The V and J ends lost 5 bases and 1 base respectively, with 13 bases between them. This CDR3 reads CASSPRVAGTDTQYF. The CDR3 nucleotides read TGTGCCAGTAGTCCGAGGGTTGCGGGCACAGATACGCAGTATTTT.

This chain uses TRBV5-1 with TRBJ2-7; 7 bases align to TRBD1. V lost 3 bases and J lost 6; bases outside the gene matches: 12. Looked up from germline, CDR1 is SGHRS and CDR2 is YFSETQ. This CDR3 is built from 15 residues. CDR3 DNA: TGCGCCAGCAGCTCCCCGGACAGGCTAGCCTGCGAGCAGTACTTC. Encoded protein: CASSSPDRLACEQYF.

The V and J genes are TRBV5-4 and TRBJ2-3; D may be TRBD1 (6 bases). V was shortened by 1 base and J by 3 bases, with 9 bases between the two germline ends. The CDR3 runs to 14 residues. CDR1 SGHNT and CDR2 YYREEE come from the germline V gene (reference sequence). This chain's CDR3 is CASSLKTGTDTQYF. The CDR3 DNA reads TGTGCCAGCAGCTTGAAAACAGGGACAGATACGCAGTATTTT.

The chain uses TRBV28 and TRBJ1-1; D is unresolved. The length of the CDR3 is 14 residues. Trimming removed 5 bases from V and 5 bases from J, with 15 bases in between. The germline CDR1 and CDR2 sequences are MDHEN and SYDVKM. The DNA of the CDR3 is TGTGCCAGCAGTCCCTGGGTGGGCGTGACTGAAGCTTTCTTT. Protein product: CASSPWVGVTEAFF.

V usage is TRBV7-2 and J usage is TRBJ2-7, with 10 bases identical to TRBD1. Trimming cost V 5 bases and J 2 bases; bases outside gene matches: 6. This CDR3 is built from 15 residues. The germline V gene encodes CDR1 SGHTA and CDR2 FQGNSA. Written as DNA, the CDR3 is TGTGCCAGCAGCCCCCATGGGACAGGGGCCTACGAGCAGTACTTC. It is translated as CASSPHGTGAYEQYF.